This T cell receptor beta chain was recorded in a study of control samples from healthy donors and cancer patients. With respect to this clone: The junction differs from germline at one of its ends, possibly a read error.

Sequencing was performed with immunoSEQ multiplex PCR; in TCRdb, only in-frame clones are kept and a portion is missing. Of over 150,000 clones in the sample, approximately 94% were seen once. The CDR3 spans 17 residues. The germline V gene has CDR1 SGHTA and CDR2 FQGNSA. This TCR derives from a man between 60 and 75 years old with colorectal cancer. Specimen: PBMCs. This chain uses TRBV7-2 with TRBJ2-5; 14 bases fit TRBD2. Written as DNA, the CDR3 is TGTGCCAGCAGTTTAGGGACTAGCGGGGGAGGGGGAGAGACCCAGTACTTC. This gives the protein CASSLGTSGGGGETQYF.